This entry concerns a single T cell receptor beta chain. The repertoire was sequenced with immunoSEQ multiplex PCR; TCRdb's copy has only in-frame clones and lacks some. The profile shows roughly 2,000,000 clones, about 94% of them singletons. The entry originates in a study of shared clonotypes between healthy human individuals. Cells designated naive CD8 were CD45RO-negative and were positively selected for CCR7, with terminally differentiated effector memory CD45RA+ cells excluded. Sequencing was done on a sample of naive CD8+ T cells from PBMCs. This clonotype originated in a man aged 18 to 29 in good health. Some clones in this sample may be carry-over from other donors' samples.

This CDR3 reads CASSMGQGAPYEQYF. The DNA for the CDR3 is TGTGCCAGTAGTATGGGGCAGGGGGCTCCCTACGAGCAGTACTTC. The chain joins TRBV19 to TRBJ2-7; 8 bases agree with TRBD1. After removal of 3 bases from V and 2 bases from J, the junction contained 6 bases not matched to a gene. CDR1 and CDR2 (germline): LNHDA, SQIVND (reference sequence). The CDR3 has 15 amino acids.